This TCR beta chain was observed in a study of technical replicates of blood from four donors. Method: immunoSEQ multiplex PCR; TCRdb's copy keeps in-frame clones and lacks some. The top ten hold under 0.4% of the sample, which has around 80,000 clones, approximately 94% seen once. The CDR3 has 12 residues. Germline V gene lookup returns CDR1 MNHEY and CDR2 SVGAGI. Between the trimmed V and J ends, which lost 6 bases and 4 bases, there was a span of 9 bases. This chain connects TRBV6-5 to TRBJ1-1; D gene ambiguous. Material for sequencing was T cells isolated from PBMCs. This sequence was found in a human donor in good health. The CDR3 coding sequence is TGTGCCAGCAGCCGACACGGCACTGAAGCTTTCTTT. It translates to CASSRHGTEAFF.